This T cell receptor beta chain was captured in a study of a mutant IDH1 vaccine in newly diagnosed glioma. To note about this clone: The target antigen is unknown.

The CDR3 is made up of 13 amino acids. Time point denoted: week 35, safety follow-up. The study gave 300 ug of mutant IDH1 20-mer peptide per vaccine dose, with topical imiquimod. Weeks 1, 3, 5, 7, 11, 15, 19 and 23 were when patients received their eight vaccinations. Method: immunoSEQ multiplex PCR; TCRdb's copy keeps in-frame clones and lacks some. The sample lists tens of thousands of clones, roughly 92% occurring once. This rearrangement joins TRBV21-1 to TRBJ1-4; TRBD1, the table's D call, lacks a check against the DNA. TRBV21-1 is a listed pseudogene. Here the sequenced sample was PBMCs, taken from a glioma patient whose treatment included an IDH1 peptide vaccine. The TCR comes from a man between 45 and 60 years old with glioma. The CDR3 coding sequence is TGTGCCAGAACGGCAGGGTCTAATGAAAAACTGTTTTTT. This translates into CARTAGSNEKLFF.